The source of this T cell receptor (beta chain) is a study of PD-L1 blockade in urothelial cancer. Study-level information: About 85% of the 29 patients were men whose urothelial cancer was bladder-origin. Blood samples contained a median about 150,000 T cells.

Profiling relied on immunoSEQ multiplex PCR, and the TCRdb table lists in-frame clones only, not all of them. Of about 25,000 clones in the sample, 84% were seen once. Anywhere from 1 to 8 samples came from each patient, spanning pretreatment and on-treatment. Regarding this clone: As yet, its antigen is unknown.

General study findings and limits: Clones that were tumor-associated expanded more in the blood of durable-benefit patients at 3 weeks.

The clonotype comes from a man between 70 and 80 years old with urothelial cancer. This material consisted of PBMCs, taken around atezolizumab (anti-PD-L1) treatment.

The CDR3 DNA is TGTGCCTGGAGTAAGGCGGGTGAAAAACTGTTTTTT. Amino acid sequence: CAWSKAGEKLFF. The chain couples TRBV30 to TRBJ1-4; D not certain. Per germline, CDR1 GTSNPN and CDR2 SVGIG (reference sequence). This CDR3 comprises 12 residues. V lost 2 bases to trimming and J lost 7 bases, with 8 bases between them. Together with reference TRBV30 and TRBJ1-4, the CDR3 gives the full variable domain: SQTIHQWPATLVQPVGSPLSLECTVEGTSNPNLYWYRQAAGRGLQLLFYSVGIGQISSEVPQNLSASRPQDRQFILSSKKLLLSDSGFYLCAWSKAGEKLFFGSGTQLSVL.